These 9 T cell receptor beta chains came from one sample sequenced in a study of T cell repertoires in cytomegalovirus infection. TCRdb recomputed calls from the reads with MiXCR, one row per CDR3 protein. The sample lists some 400,000 distinct CDR3 sequences, 31% occurring once. The specimen was PBMCs. The receptors come from a human donor in good health (CMV status not recorded). Some clones in this sample may be carry-over from other donors' samples.

This clonotype has a single count. It may be a read error: a sequence one base away is much more abundant. This CDR3 fails to terminate in the conserved phenylalanine or tryptophan, so it likely reflects a read error. The CDR3 is CASSLEEKYNEQFL. CDR3 in DNA: TGTGCCAGCAGCTTAGAAGAAAAATACAATGAGCAGTTCTTA. This chain connects TRBV7-6 to TRBJ2-1; D gene uncertain. This CDR3 has 14 amino acids. V was cut by 1 base and J by 4 bases, with 8 bases left in between. The V gene's germline CDR1 is SGHVS and CDR2 FNYEAQ.

As regards this clonotype: An end of the junction differs from the germline gene, which may be a read error. This chain joins TRBV6-6 and TRBJ2-5; 7 positions agree with TRBD1. The CDR3 has 13 residues. Germline CDR1 reads MNHNY; CDR2 reads SVGAGI (reference sequence). The CDR3 loop is CAANRGQWETHYF. The CDR3, as DNA: TGTGCCGCAAACAGGGGTCAGTGGGAGACCCATTACTTC.

This clonotype occurred a few times. The CDR3: CASSQGGQGDTEAFF. CDR3 nucleotide sequence: TGCGCCAGCAGCCAAGGAGGTCAGGGGGACACTGAAGCTTTCTTT. The V call is TRBV4-3, the J call TRBJ1-1; TRBD1 agrees at 7 bases. The J segment lost 3 bases and the V segment lost 1 base, leaving 5 bases of the junction unmatched. Germline V gene lookup returns CDR1 LGHNA and CDR2 YSLEER. The CDR3 consists of 15 residues.

This sequence joins TRBV28 and TRBJ1-4, with 7 bases lining up with TRBD1. J was trimmed by 8 bases and V by 8 bases; bases with no gene match: 20. The CDR3 length is 17 residues. The germline V gene has CDR1 MDHEN and CDR2 SYDVKM. DNA for the CDR3: TGTGCCAGCGCTCCTCCCCAGGGCAGGGGGGTTTACGAAAAACTGTTTTTT. It yields the protein CASAPPQGRGVYEKLFF.

This clonotype was picked up one time. The chain employs TRBV7-2 and TRBJ2-7; D ambiguous. V lost 5 bases and J 0 bases, leaving 11 bases between the germline ends. Per germline, CDR1 SGHTA and CDR2 FQGNSA. The CDR3 length is 14 residues. CDR3 sequence reads: CTSSPAGSSYEQYF. The CDR3 DNA reads as TGTACCAGCAGCCCGGCCGGGTCCTCCTACGAGCAGTACTTC. Supplemented by reference TRBV7-2 and TRBJ2-7, the full variable domain reads GAGVSQSPSNKVTEKGKDVELRCDPISGHTALYWYRQSLGQGLEFLIYFQGNSAPDKSGLPSDRFSAERTGGSVSTLTIQRTQQEDSAVYLCTSSPAGSSYEQYFGPGTRLTVT.

The table lists this clonotype with a few counts. This chain connects TRBV5-1 to TRBJ1-6, with 9 bases fitting TRBD1. The length of the CDR3 is 15 residues. Germline V gene sequence: CDR1 SGHRS, CDR2 YFSETQ. V lost 4 bases, J lost 8 bases, and 7 bases stayed unmatched. CDR3 residues: CASSVVGDRDSPLHF. The CDR3 region has the DNA TGCGCCAGCAGCGTTGTGGGGGACAGGGATTCACCCCTCCACTTT.

This clonotype has at least ten counts. V usage is TRBV7-6 and J usage is TRBJ1-4; possibly TRBD1 for D (5 bases). Trimming shortened V by 4 bases and J by 8 bases, and 26 bases separated the two germline ends. This CDR3 comprises 18 residues. CDR1 and CDR2 from the germline V gene are SGHVS and FNYEAQ. Here the CDR3 DNA reads TGTGCCAGCAGCTCACCCCAACTTCTCCACAAGGGGCAAGAAAAACTGTTTTTT. This sequence encodes CASSSPQLLHKGQEKLFF.

This chain uses TRBV15 with TRBJ1-3, with D tentatively TRBD1 (6 bases). Trimming took 8 bases from V and 0 from J, leaving 14 bases between them. CDR3 length: 15 amino acids. Germline loops: CDR1 LNHNV, CDR2 YYDKDF (reference sequence). In DNA form, the CDR3 reads TGTGCCACCTCTGCAGGGGCGAGCTCTGGAAACACCATATATTTT. Translated: CATSAGASSGNTIYF.

This chain connects TRBV18 to TRBJ2-2, with D hard to call. Trimming took off 4 bases at V and 4 bases at J, with 16 bases between the two ends. Per germline, CDR1 KGHSH and CDR2 LQKENI. There are 16 residues in the CDR3. The CDR3 loop reads CASSRPPGWVTGELFF. CDR3 nucleotide sequence: TGTGCCAGCTCACGACCGCCAGGTTGGGTCACCGGGGAGCTGTTTTTT.